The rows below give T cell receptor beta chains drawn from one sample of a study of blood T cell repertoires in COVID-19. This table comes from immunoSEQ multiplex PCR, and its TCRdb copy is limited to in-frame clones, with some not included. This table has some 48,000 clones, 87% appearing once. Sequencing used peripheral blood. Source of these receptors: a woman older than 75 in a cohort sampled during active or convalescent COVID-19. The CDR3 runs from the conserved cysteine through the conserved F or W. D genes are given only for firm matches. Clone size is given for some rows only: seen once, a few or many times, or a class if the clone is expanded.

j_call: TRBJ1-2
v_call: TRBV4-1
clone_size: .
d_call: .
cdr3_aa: CASSQEKVGRGILGYGYTF
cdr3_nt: TGCGCCAGCAGCCAAGAGAAAGTCGGGAGGGGGATTCTGGGGTATGGCTACACCTTC

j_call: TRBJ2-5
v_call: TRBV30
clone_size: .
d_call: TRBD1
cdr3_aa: CAWSRQGSSGGQYF
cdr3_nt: TGTGCCTGGAGCCGACAGGGGAGCTCGGGTGGCCAGTACTTC

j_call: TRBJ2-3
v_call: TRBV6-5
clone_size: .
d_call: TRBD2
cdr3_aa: CASSFKRGGRSDTQYF
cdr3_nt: TGTGCCAGCAGTTTCAAGCGGGGGGGCAGGTCAGATACGCAGTATTTT

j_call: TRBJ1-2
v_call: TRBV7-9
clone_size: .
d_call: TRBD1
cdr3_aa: CASSLGTGFYGYTF
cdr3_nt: TGTGCCAGCAGCTTAGGGACAGGGTTCTATGGCTACACCTTC

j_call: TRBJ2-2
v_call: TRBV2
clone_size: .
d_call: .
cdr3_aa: CASSERAARNTGELFF
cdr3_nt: TGTGCCAGCAGTGAACGTGCGGCTAGGAACACCGGGGAGCTGTTTTTT

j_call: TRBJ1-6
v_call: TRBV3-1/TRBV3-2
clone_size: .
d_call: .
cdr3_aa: CASSQLVRRSPLHF
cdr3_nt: TGTGCCAGCAGCCAACTCGTCAGGCGCTCACCCCTCCACTTT

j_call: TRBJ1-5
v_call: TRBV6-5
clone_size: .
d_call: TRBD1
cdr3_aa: CASGSPGQGNQPQHF
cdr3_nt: TGTGCCAGCGGTTCCCCGGGACAGGGTAATCAGCCCCAGCATTTT

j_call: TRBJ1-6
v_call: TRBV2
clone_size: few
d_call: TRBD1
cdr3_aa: CASSRTGRNSPLHF
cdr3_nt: TGTGCCAGCAGTCGGACAGGCCGGAATTCACCCCTCCACTTT

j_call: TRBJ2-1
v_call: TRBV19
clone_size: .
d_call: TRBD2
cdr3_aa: CASSIGGGANEQFF
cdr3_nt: TGTGCCAGTAGTATCGGCGGGGGGGCGAATGAGCAGTTCTTC

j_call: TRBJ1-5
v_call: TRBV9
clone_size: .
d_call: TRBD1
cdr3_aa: CASSVGLGQNQPQHF
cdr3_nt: TGTGCCAGCAGCGTCGGCCTGGGACAGAATCAGCCCCAGCATTTT

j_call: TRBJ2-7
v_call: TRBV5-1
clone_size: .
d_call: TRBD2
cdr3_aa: CASNAGTSPHEQYF
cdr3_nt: TGCGCCAGCAACGCCGGGACTAGCCCCCACGAGCAGTACTTC

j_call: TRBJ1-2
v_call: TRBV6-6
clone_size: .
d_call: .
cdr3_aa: CASSYPPAGGYTF
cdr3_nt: TGTGCCAGCAGTTATCCCCCGGCGGGCGGCTACACCTTC

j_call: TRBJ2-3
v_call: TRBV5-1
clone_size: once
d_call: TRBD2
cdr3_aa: CASSVDRGEDTQYF
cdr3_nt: TGCGCCAGCAGCGTGGACCGGGGGGAGGATACGCAGTATTTT

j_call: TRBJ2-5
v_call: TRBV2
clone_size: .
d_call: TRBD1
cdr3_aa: CASRKQGFMGETQYF
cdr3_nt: TGTGCCAGCAGGAAACAGGGGTTTATGGGAGAGACCCAGTACTTC

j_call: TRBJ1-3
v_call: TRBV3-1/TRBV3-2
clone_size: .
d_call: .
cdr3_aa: CASSSPADRLSGNTIYF
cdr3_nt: TGTGCCAGCTCAAGCCCCGCGGACAGACTCTCTGGAAACACCATATATTTT